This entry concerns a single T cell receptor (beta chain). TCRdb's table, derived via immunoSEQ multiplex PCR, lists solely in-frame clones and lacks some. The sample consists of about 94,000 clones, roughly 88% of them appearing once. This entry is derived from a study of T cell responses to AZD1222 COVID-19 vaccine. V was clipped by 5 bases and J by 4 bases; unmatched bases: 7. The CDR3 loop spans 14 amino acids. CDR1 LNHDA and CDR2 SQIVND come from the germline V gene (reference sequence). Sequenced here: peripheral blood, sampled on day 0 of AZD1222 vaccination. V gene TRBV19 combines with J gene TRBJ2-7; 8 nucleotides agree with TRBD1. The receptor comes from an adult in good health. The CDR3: CASSRGQGPYEQYF. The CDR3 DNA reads TGTGCCAGTAGTCGTGGACAGGGCCCGTACGAGCAGTACTTC.